Below, 28 T cell receptor beta chains from the same sample are listed, as sequenced in a study of blood T cell repertoires in COVID-19. TCRdb keeps only in-frame clones here, not all; method: immunoSEQ multiplex PCR. The data hold approximately 110,000 clones, with roughly 69% observed a single time. The sample comprised peripheral blood. The receptors shown here come from a man of 80 years or more with acute or convalescent COVID-19.

Many counts were recorded for this clone. The CDR3 loop reads CATSRDRVETQYF. The CDR3 DNA sequence: TGTGCCACCAGCAGAGACAGGGTTGAGACCCAGTACTTC. V and J are TRBV15 and TRBJ2-5; D is possibly TRBD1 (5 bases). From germline, CDR1 is LNHNV and CDR2 YYDKDF (reference sequence). Trimming took off 0 bases at V and 5 bases at J, with 7 bases between the two ends. This CDR3 is 13 amino acids long.

The table lists this clone with a few counts. V usage is TRBV5-4 and J usage is TRBJ1-1; 9 positions match TRBD1. There are 13 residues in the CDR3. Trimming took 4 bases from V and 5 from J; bases not matched to a gene: 3. CDR1 and CDR2 from the germline V gene are SGHNT and YYREEE (reference sequence). CDR3 DNA: TGTGCCAGCAGCATGGACAGGGGAACTGAAGCTTTCTTT. Translation: CASSMDRGTEAFF.

The table lists this clone with a few counts. The chain joins TRBV28 to TRBJ2-1; D is undetermined. Trimming took off 6 bases at V and 8 bases at J, with 8 bases between the two ends. Germline assignment: CDR1 MDHEN and CDR2 SYDVKM. This CDR3 has 11 residues. In DNA form, the CDR3 reads TGTGCCAGCAGGTATAGTTATGAGCAGTTCTTC. Translating it yields CASRYSYEQFF.

This clone turned up a few times. The CDR3 spells CASSSPDRAKDTQYF. CDR3 DNA sequence: TGTGCCAGCAGCTCGCCGGACAGGGCTAAAGATACGCAGTATTTT. The V call is TRBV5-6, the J call TRBJ2-3, with 8 bases aligning to TRBD1. The CDR3 is made up of 15 amino acids. The germline V gene has CDR1 SGHDT and CDR2 YYEEEE. Trimming took 3 bases from V and 5 from J; bases not matched to a gene: 8.

V and J are TRBV19 and TRBJ1-5; D call uncertain. The CDR3 has 17 amino acids. Trimming took 3 bases from V and 0 from J, leaving 15 bases between them. Germline CDR1 is LNHDA and CDR2 is SQIVND (reference sequence). CDR3 DNA: TGTGCCAGTAGTATGGCCCTGGGGAGTAATAGCAATCAGCCCCAGCATTTT. Its protein is CASSMALGSNSNQPQHF.

The chain employs TRBV28 and TRBJ2-3; D perhaps matches TRBD2 (6 bases). The V end lost 6 bases, the J end lost 11 bases, and 21 bases lay between the germline ends. The CDR3 covers 14 residues. Germline V gene data show CDR1 as MDHEN and CDR2 as SYDVKM. Here the CDR3 reads CASRPIRDSGGQYF. The CDR3 nucleotides are TGTGCCAGCAGACCCATTCGGGACTCAGGTGGGCAGTATTTT.

The chain links TRBV5-1 to TRBJ1-1; TRBD1 matches 9 bases. Germline V gives CDR1 SGHRS, CDR2 YFSETQ. The CDR3 runs 13 residues. After removal of 3 bases from V and 7 bases from J, the junction contained 4 bases not matched to a gene. CDR3 in DNA: TGCGCCAGCAGCTATGACAGGGGGAATGAAGCTTTCTTT. Translated, it gives CASSYDRGNEAFF.

A few counts support this clone. The chain carries TRBV6-5 and TRBJ2-2, with TRBD2 matching over 7 bases. CDR1 is MNHEY, CDR2 SVGAGI, per germline. The CDR3 has 13 amino acids. The junction had 1 base not matched to a gene; V was cut back by 6 bases and J by 3 bases. CDR3 in DNA: TGTGCCAGCAGACGGGGGGACACCGGGGAGCTGTTTTTT. Its translation: CASRRGDTGELFF.

This sequence joins TRBV7-9 and TRBJ2-7; 8 bases agree with TRBD2. CDR1 is SEHNR, CDR2 FQNEAQ, per germline (reference sequence). CDR3 length equals 16 residues. V trimming: 7 bases; J trimming: 1 base; junction bases outside the gene matches: 12. The CDR3 reads CASTPSVGLGSYEQYF. CDR3 in DNA: TGTGCCAGCACCCCCTCAGTGGGACTAGGGTCCTACGAGCAGTACTTC.

This sequence joins TRBV6-2 or TRBV6-3 and TRBJ1-5; D uncertain. V shed 5 bases and J shed 6 bases, with 14 bases lying between them. The CDR3 runs 14 residues. In germline, CDR1 is MNHEY, CDR2 SVGEGT. The CDR3 sequence is CASSAYSGSQPQHF. The CDR3 DNA sequence: TGTGCCAGCAGTGCCTACAGTGGTAGTCAGCCCCAGCATTTT.

The V call is TRBV29-1, the J call TRBJ2-5, with D possibly matching TRBD2 (6 bases). The CDR3 extends over 11 amino acids. CDR1 is SQVTM and CDR2 is ANQGSEA in the germline V gene. V lost 4 bases to trimming and J lost 3 bases, with 6 bases between them. CDR3 DNA: TGCAGCGTTGGGGGGGAAGAGACCCAGTACTTC. Residues: CSVGGEETQYF.

This CDR3 is CASSERTEAFF. In nucleotides, the CDR3 is TGTGCCAGCAGTGAACGTACTGAAGCTTTCTTT. The chain has TRBV6-1 and TRBJ1-1, with unresolved D. From germline, CDR1 is MNHNS and CDR2 SASEGT. V lost 2 bases and J 5 bases, leaving 3 bases between the germline ends. The CDR3 loop spans 11 amino acids.

This chain links TRBV7-9 with TRBJ2-7, with TRBD2 as a possible D gene (5 bases). From germline, CDR1 is SEHNR and CDR2 FQNEAQ (reference sequence). This CDR3 is 15 amino acids long. V dropped 5 bases and J dropped 0 bases, with 14 bases sitting between them. CDR3 DNA sequence: TGTGCCAGCAGCGACCCGCGGGTCCGCTCCTACGAGCAGTACTTC. It codes for CASSDPRVRSYEQYF. The full variable domain, its missing parts supplied by reference TRBV7-9 and TRBJ2-7, is DTGVSQNPRHKITKRGQNVTFRCDPISEHNRLYWYRQTLGQGPEFLTYFQNEAQLEKSRLLSDRFSAERPKGSFSTLEIQRTEQGDSAMYLCASSDPRVRSYEQYFGPGTRLTVT.

The V and J genes are TRBV27 and TRBJ1-4; 8 bases are shared with TRBD1. CDR1 is MNHEY, CDR2 SMNVEV, per germline (reference sequence). This CDR3 is built from 15 residues. V was pared by 5 bases and J by 8 bases, with 10 bases of the junction left unmatched. Here the CDR3 reads CASSAQGVWGEKLFF. The CDR3 DNA reads as TGTGCCAGCAGTGCACAGGGGGTATGGGGGGAAAAACTGTTTTTT.

This chain uses TRBV7-6 with TRBJ2-7; D is unclear. With 4 bases removed from V and 6 bases from J, the gap between germline ends came to 7 bases. Germline CDR1 and CDR2: SGHVS and FNYEAQ. The CDR3 loop spans 11 amino acids. The CDR3 DNA reads TGTGCCAGCAGCTCCGCGTCCGAGCAGTACTTC. Translated, it gives CASSSASEQYF.

CDR3 loop: CASSYRGRGSYYGYTF. The CDR3 DNA follows: TGTGCCAGCAGTTACCGGGGTAGGGGGTCTTACTATGGCTACACCTTC. The chain is built from TRBV27 and TRBJ1-2; D possibly corresponds to TRBD1 (6 bases). The CDR3 totals 16 residues. V was trimmed by 4 bases and J by 3 bases, leaving 18 bases between them. Germline V gene data show CDR1 as MNHEY and CDR2 as SMNVEV (reference sequence).

The gene calls are TRBV2 and TRBJ1-1; no definite D call. The germline gives CDR1 SNHLY, CDR2 FYNNEI. The V end was cut by 0 bases, the J end by 9 bases, with 5 bases between. The CDR3 has 11 amino acids. CDR3 region: CASSEARKAFF. The CDR3 region has the DNA TGTGCCAGCAGTGAAGCGCGGAAAGCTTTCTTT.

The rearrangement joins TRBV5-1 to TRBJ1-1, with TRBD1 matching over 8 bases. The CDR3 has 18 residues. V was pared by 3 bases and J by 0 bases, with 13 bases of the junction left unmatched. Germline V gene sequence: CDR1 SGHRS, CDR2 YFSETQ. CDR3 residues: CASSSGLGGTGMNTEAFF. CDR3 sequence (DNA): TGCGCCAGCAGCTCGGGCCTGGGCGGGACAGGTATGAACACTGAAGCTTTCTTT.

The chain employs TRBV6-1 and TRBJ2-4; D not resolved. Germline assignment: CDR1 MNHNS and CDR2 SASEGT. This CDR3 is 16 amino acids long. Trimming stripped 3 bases from V and 0 bases from J, with 12 bases between. CDR3 region: CASSDGGALAKNIQYF. As DNA, the CDR3 is TGTGCCAGCAGTGACGGTGGAGCGCTAGCCAAAAACATTCAGTACTTC.

The rearrangement joins TRBV28 to TRBJ2-2; 8 nucleotides align to TRBD2. From germline, CDR1 is MDHEN and CDR2 SYDVKM. The CDR3 spans 15 residues. The V segment lost 7 bases and the J segment 4 bases; nucleotides outside the gene matches: 8. For the CDR3, the DNA is TGTGCCAGCACTAAAGCGGGGGCATCCACCGGGGAGCTGTTTTTT. Translation: CASTKAGASTGELFF.

The rearrangement joins TRBV24-1 to TRBJ1-5; TRBD1 is a possible D gene (6 bases). The length of the CDR3 is 14 residues. The germline CDR1 and CDR2 sequences are KGHDR and SFDVKD. V lost 2 bases and J 6 bases, leaving 10 bases between the germline ends. The CDR3 here is CATSDWTEAQPQHF. The CDR3 DNA reads TGTGCCACCAGTGATTGGACAGAGGCTCAGCCCCAGCATTTT.

The chain joins TRBV4-3 to TRBJ2-7; a possible D gene is TRBD2 (5 bases). CDR1 and CDR2 from the germline V gene are LGHNA and YSLEER. The CDR3 runs to 13 residues. Trimming cost V 0 bases and J 4 bases, with 7 bases left between them. For the CDR3, the DNA is TGCGCCAGCAGCCAAGAAAGCGGATACGAGCAGTACTTC. It specifies CASSQESGYEQYF.

This clone is a singleton in its sample. V gene TRBV5-1 combines with J gene TRBJ2-7; TRBD1 aligns across 10 bases. This CDR3 comprises 19 residues. Germline V CDR1 and CDR2: SGHRS, YFSETQ. With V trimmed by 0 bases and J by 1 base, 13 bases remained unmatched. The CDR3 nucleotides are TGCGCCAGCAGCTTGGCTCGGGGAACTCCGGGACAGGGGTCCTACGAGCAGTACTTC. Protein product: CASSLARGTPGQGSYEQYF.

The chain recombines TRBV4-3 with TRBJ1-3, with D hard to call. Germline CDR1 LGHNA, CDR2 YSLEER. The CDR3 covers 16 residues. V was trimmed by 4 bases and J by 3 bases, leaving 16 bases between them. CDR3 bases: TGCGCCAGCAGCCGTCACTTCGAGAGCAATGGAAACACCATATATTTT. Its protein product is CASSRHFESNGNTIYF.

The V gene is TRBV27, the J gene TRBJ2-5; TRBD1 matches at 11 bases. V lost 4 bases to trimming and J lost 4 bases; unmatched junction nucleotides: 5. The CDR3 consists of 15 residues. Germline V gives CDR1 MNHEY, CDR2 SMNVEV (reference sequence). The CDR3 region is CASSSRTGGGETQYF. CDR3 DNA sequence: TGTGCCAGCAGTTCCCGGACAGGGGGCGGAGAGACCCAGTACTTC.

The J gene is TRBJ2-1, the V gene TRBV20-1, with D perhaps matching TRBD2 (6 bases). The CDR3 runs to 13 residues. Germline V gene lookup returns CDR1 DFQATT and CDR2 SNEGSKA (reference sequence). V was pared by 3 bases and J by 5 bases, with 11 bases between. CDR3 protein: CSASRESDNEQFF. For the CDR3, the DNA is TGCAGTGCTAGTCGGGAGTCAGACAATGAGCAGTTCTTC.

This clone was counted a few times. The rearrangement uses TRBV9 and TRBJ2-1; TRBD2 matches 12 bases. The V gene's germline CDR1 is SGDLS and CDR2 YYNGEE. The V and J ends lost 4 bases and 0 bases, in that order; junction bases with no gene match: 8. The CDR3 extends over 18 amino acids. The CDR3 region has the DNA TGTGCCAGCAGCTTTTCTAGCGGGAGGGATGTCTCCTACAATGAGCAGTTCTTC. As protein: CASSFSSGRDVSYNEQFF.

In this sample, this clone turned up once. J is TRBJ2-1 and V is TRBV11-2; 10 nucleotides line up with TRBD1. Germline values: CDR1 SGHAT, CDR2 FQNNGV. CDR3 size: 17 residues. The V and J ends lost 5 bases and 13 bases, in that order; junction bases with no gene match: 20. CDR3 nucleotide sequence: TGTGCCAGCAGCCCTAGAGACCGGGACAGGGGTTTGGGGCTTCAGTTCTTC. Translation: CASSPRDRDRGLGLQFF.